These 21 T cell receptor beta chains came from one sample sequenced in a study of T-cell reconstitution after alpha-beta-depleted transplantation in children (TCRdb year 2016). Libraries were prepared through PCR. Instrument used: Illumina HiSeq 2500. Molecular barcoding was employed in the preparation of TCR libraries, with unique molecular identifiers being used to normalize TCRbeta repertoire quantification. TCRdb itself trimmed the public reads at Q25 with fastp, ran MiXCR and retained productive beta chains. Every CDR3 protein is listed once, alongside the most common genes and DNA of its rows. In all, the sample holds over 150,000 distinct CDR3 sequences, and roughly 6.8% of those were seen once. Together, the top ten hold about 3% of the sample. The sample here was PBMCs from the stem cell graft donor, taken from the stem cell graft. Receptor source: a human donor who donated a stem cell graft to a child with Wiskott-Aldrich syndrome.

This clonotype was picked up many times. V gene TRBV6-1 combines with J gene TRBJ2-7; D remains unclear. Germline lookup yields CDR1 MNHNS and CDR2 SASEGT. The CDR3 has 13 amino acids. V lost 6 bases to trimming and J lost 2 bases, with 11 bases between them. The CDR3 protein is CASRAPGTYEQYF. CDR3 bases: TGTGCCAGCAGGGCACCCGGCACCTACGAGCAGTACTTC.

The sample holds a few counts of this clonotype. The CDR3 sequence: CASSSRLAGYGETQYF. CDR3 coding DNA: TGTGCCAGCAGTTCCCGACTAGCGGGATATGGAGAGACCCAGTACTTC. The chain carries TRBV12-3 or TRBV12-4 and TRBJ2-5, with 11 positions matching TRBD2. This CDR3 is built from 16 residues. V shed 4 bases, J shed 4 bases, and the junction held 8 bases outside the gene matches.

As for this clonotype: A much larger clone lies one base from this, so it may be a read error. V gene TRBV5-1 combines with J gene TRBJ2-1, with TRBD1 identical over 9 bases. CDR3 length: 16 residues. Germline-derived CDR1 and CDR2 are SGHRS and YFSETQ. CDR3 in DNA: TGCGCCAGCAGCTTGGTCTCGGGACAGGGCTGGAATGAGGAGTTCTTC. Translation gives CASSLVSGQGWNEEFF.

This clonotype was counted only a few times. The chain is built from TRBV5-6 and TRBJ2-7; 7 nucleotides align to TRBD1. CDR1 and CDR2 (germline): SGHDT, YYEEEE. The CDR3 spans 15 residues. After removal of 2 bases from V and 3 bases from J, the junction contained 8 bases not matched to a gene. CDR3 amino acids: CASSFPGTALYEQYF. The CDR3 DNA is TGTGCCAGCAGCTTCCCCGGGACAGCGCTCTACGAGCAGTACTTC.

This clonotype was observed many times. The chain employs TRBV25-1 and TRBJ1-2, with D tentatively TRBD1 (5 bases). V lost 8 bases and J lost 4, with 11 bases in between. The CDR3 runs 12 residues. Germline CDR1 MGHDK, CDR2 SYGVNS. DNA of the CDR3: TGTGCCAGCGCAGGGTGGGGCTATGGCTACACCTTC. This sequence encodes CASAGWGYGYTF.

With respect to this clonotype: One base away lies a much larger clone, so this may be a sequencing read error. This rearrangement joins TRBV27 to TRBJ2-3; TRBD2 is a possible D gene (5 bases). This CDR3 region has 15 residues. With 5 bases removed from V and 1 base from J, the gap between germline ends came to 13 bases. The germline gives CDR1 MNHEY, CDR2 SMNVEV (reference sequence). CDR3 residues: CASSPTTTRTDTQYF. The DNA for the CDR3 is TGTGCCAGCAGTCCCACGACTACTCGCACAGATACGCAGTATTTT.

Ten or more counts support this clonotype. J is TRBJ2-7 and V is TRBV27, with D possibly TRBD1 on 6 matching bases. V lost 3 bases and J lost 2, with 11 bases in between. Germline CDR1 reads MNHEY; CDR2 reads SMNVEV (reference sequence). The CDR3 is made up of 14 amino acids. CDR3 DNA sequence: TGTGCCAGCAGTTTTTGGGACAAGACCTACGAGCAGTACTTC. The encoded protein is CASSFWDKTYEQYF.

This clonotype was detected many times. The chain links TRBV12-3 or TRBV12-4 to TRBJ1-3; D not certain. V shed 0 bases and J shed 0 bases, with 9 bases lying between them. This CDR3 has 16 amino acids. CDR3 loop: CASSLAIADSGNTIYF. DNA for the CDR3: TGTGCCAGCAGTTTAGCGATTGCAGACTCTGGAAACACCATATATTTT.

This clonotype was picked up a small number of times. The chain uses TRBV20-1 and TRBJ2-7, with D perhaps TRBD1 (6 bases). The CDR3 is made up of 15 amino acids. Trimming took off 0 bases at V and 3 bases at J, with 15 bases between the two ends. Germline loops: CDR1 DFQATT, CDR2 SNEGSKA (reference sequence). This CDR3 reads CSARDQHRDFYEQYF. CDR3 in DNA: TGCAGTGCTAGAGACCAACACAGGGATTTCTACGAGCAGTACTTC.

This clonotype was observed at least ten times. The chain has TRBV4-1 and TRBJ1-2; no reliable D call. The CDR3 has 14 residues. Trimming stripped 1 base from V and 4 bases from J, with 10 bases between. CDR1 and CDR2 (germline): MGHRA, YSYEKL. The CDR3 sequence is CASSQVQELYGYTF. CDR3 in DNA: TGCGCCAGCAGCCAAGTGCAGGAGCTCTATGGCTACACCTTC.

This clonotype came up many times. The chain recombines TRBV5-1 with TRBJ2-5, with 10 bases matching TRBD1. The CDR3 contains 16 residues. With V trimmed by 6 bases and J by 5 bases, 13 bases remained unmatched. CDR1 and CDR2 (germline): SGHRS, YFSETQ. CDR3 sequence (DNA): TGCGCCAGCACCGTCCTACCGGGACAGGGGTTCGAGACCCAGTACTTC. Encoded protein: CASTVLPGQGFETQYF.

Many counts were recorded for this clonotype. The J gene is TRBJ1-5, the V gene TRBV12-3 or TRBV12-4; D gene uncertain. The CDR3 has 14 residues. Trimming removed 5 bases from V and 1 base from J, with 9 bases in between. DNA for the CDR3: TGTGCCAGCAGTGTGATAGGCAGCAATCAGCCCCAGCATTTT. Protein: CASSVIGSNQPQHF.

This clonotype occurred many times. The V and J genes are TRBV5-4 and TRBJ2-7, with D perhaps TRBD1 or TRBD2 (5 bases each). Trimming shortened V by 0 bases and J by 3 bases, and 13 bases separated the two germline ends. The CDR3 runs to 15 residues. The germline CDR1 and CDR2 sequences are SGHNT and YYREEE (reference sequence). As DNA, the CDR3 is TGTGCCAGCAGCTTGGCTGGGACCATATACTACGAGCAGTACTTC. Amino acid sequence: CASSLAGTIYYEQYF.

This clonotype was seen ten or more times. The chain links TRBV20-1 to TRBJ1-1, with D hard to call. The ends were cut back, 2 bases at V and 1 base at J, with 8 bases in the middle. The CDR3 length is 13 residues. CDR1 is DFQATT and CDR2 is SNEGSKA in the germline V gene (reference sequence). CDR3 amino acids: CSARSQPNTEAFF. Here the CDR3 DNA reads TGCAGTGCTAGAAGCCAGCCGAACACTGAAGCTTTCTTT.

This clonotype was seen a few times. The rearrangement links TRBV14 to TRBJ1-4; D not certain. The CDR3 consists of 14 residues. V was shortened by 6 bases and J by 8 bases, with 16 bases between the two germline ends. Looked up from germline, CDR1 is SGHDN and CDR2 is FVKESK. The DNA of the CDR3 is TGTGCCAGCAGTGCTGGGCCGTCTCGCGAAAAACTGTTTTTT. This sequence encodes CASSAGPSREKLFF.

Many counts were recorded for this clonotype. The rearrangement uses TRBV12-3 or TRBV12-4 and TRBJ1-1; no definite D call. The V gene lost 4 bases and the J gene lost 5 bases, with 11 bases spanning the gap. This CDR3 is built from 13 residues. CDR3 in amino acids: CASSYQIGTEAFF. In nucleotides, the CDR3 is TGTGCCAGCAGTTACCAGATTGGGACTGAAGCTTTCTTT.

In regard to this clonotype: Just one base apart from a much larger clone, this may be a read error. Likely a read error: the CDR3 ends without its conserved phenylalanine or tryptophan. The V gene is TRBV5-6, the J gene TRBJ1-1, with D hard to call. V was pared by 3 bases and J by 1 base, with 10 bases between. This CDR3 comprises 14 residues. Germline-derived CDR1 and CDR2 are SGHDT and YYEEEE. The CDR3 DNA is TGTGCCAGCAGCTGGAAAGTTGCGAACACTGAAGCTTTCATT. Translating it yields CASSWKVANTEAFI.

The chain joins TRBV6-5 to TRBJ1-1, with TRBD1 matching over 8 bases. V shed 10 bases, J shed 4 bases, and the junction held 20 bases outside the gene matches. CDR1 is MNHEY, CDR2 SVGAGI, per germline. The CDR3 covers 17 residues. CDR3 in amino acids: CAISYSSQDRASTEAFF. Written as DNA, the CDR3 is TGTGCCATCAGCTACTCATCCCAGGACAGGGCAAGCACTGAAGCTTTCTTT.

The chain is built from TRBV7-6 and TRBJ1-5, with no clear D. Germline V gene sequence: CDR1 SGHVS, CDR2 FNYEAQ. The CDR3 is 13 amino acids. V was trimmed by 4 bases and J by 7 bases, leaving 11 bases between them. The DNA for the CDR3 is TGTGCCAGCAGCTCCGACCGTGGGCAGCCCCAGCATTTT. Translated: CASSSDRGQPQHF.

This clonotype was observed at least ten times. The chain links TRBV21-1 to TRBJ2-1; TRBD2, the table's D call, lacks a check against the DNA. TRBV21-1 is recorded as a pseudogene. The CDR3 sequence is 20 residues long. In DNA, the CDR3 is TGTGCCAGCCTAGCCGGGCAAAGATTAGGGACTAGGCGCTCGTACAATGAGCAGTTCTTC. Its protein product is CASLAGQRLGTRRSYNEQFF.

In this sample, this clonotype turned up many times. V usage is TRBV3-1 and J usage is TRBJ2-5; D gene uncertain. Trimming took off 1 base at V and 7 bases at J, with 10 bases between the two ends. Germline values: CDR1 LGHDT, CDR2 YNNKEL (reference sequence). This CDR3 is 13 amino acids long. CDR3: CASSQGVWGTQYF. The CDR3 bases are TGTGCCAGCAGCCAAGGAGTGTGGGGGACCCAGTACTTC.